The rows below give T cell receptor beta chains drawn from one sample of a study of blood T cells in healthy people across ages. TCRdb fed the 5' RACE reads into MiXCR, producing one record per CDR3 protein. The sample contains about 1.8 million distinct CDR3 sequences, approximately 50% of which appear only once. The specimen was blood. The receptor source for this set is a woman aged 40 to 49 in good health. CDR3s include the opening cysteine and the closing phenylalanine or tryptophan. D genes are given only for firm matches. Clone sizes are given selectively: once, few, many, or a class where the clone is expanded.

CDR3 | DNA | D | size | J | V
CSARSGGPGNEQFF | TGCAGTGCTAGGTCGGGGGGGCCGGGAAATGAGCAGTTCTTC | TRBD2 | few | TRBJ2-1 | TRBV20-1
CSVSVTGIQYF | TGCAGCGTTTCCGTCACGGGCATTCAGTACTTC | NA | few | TRBJ2-4 | TRBV29-1
CACGTGLGEQYF | TGTGCCTGCGGGACAGGGCTAGGCGAGCAGTACTTC | TRBD1 | many | TRBJ2-7 | TRBV12-3/TRBV12-4
CANQKGQGMRNEQFF | TGTGCCAACCAAAAGGGACAGGGTATGAGGAATGAGCAGTTCTTC | TRBD1 | NA | TRBJ2-1 | TRBV2
CASSHLDTTDTQYF | TGTGCCAGCAGCCACCTCGACACCACAGATACGCAGTATTTT | NA | NA | TRBJ2-3 | TRBV4-2
CATSRGASGRQETQYF | TGTGCCACCAGCAGAGGAGCTAGCGGGCGACAAGAGACCCAGTACTTC | TRBD2 | NA | TRBJ2-5 | TRBV15
CSARWDQNLQGETQYF | TGCAGTGCTAGATGGGACCAGAACCTACAGGGGGAGACCCAGTACTTC | TRBD1 | NA | TRBJ2-5 | TRBV20-1
CSARETPYNEQFF | TGCAGTGCTAGGGAGACCCCCTACAATGAGCAGTTCTTC | NA | NA | TRBJ2-1 | TRBV20-1
CASSATGGKTQYF | TGTGCCAGCAGCGCAACAGGTGGGAAGACCCAGTACTTC | NA | NA | TRBJ2-5 | TRBV5-4
CSARYEGTQYF | TGCAGTGCTAGATATGAGGGAACGCAGTATTTT | NA | NA | TRBJ2-3 | TRBV20-1
CASSWASGGGETQYF | TGTGCCAGCAGCTGGGCTAGCGGGGGGGGAGAGACCCAGTACTTC | TRBD2 | NA | TRBJ2-5 | TRBV7-2
CATSRSRGSGGETQYF | TGTGCCACCAGCAGATCCCGGGGTAGCGGGGGAGAGACCCAGTACTTC | TRBD2 | NA | TRBJ2-5 | TRBV15
CASSQVDGLAKNIQYF | TGTGCCAGCAGCCAAGTTGACGGTCTAGCCAAAAACATTCAGTACTTC | NA | few | TRBJ2-4 | TRBV14
CASGTGAGEQYF | TGTGCCAGCGGTACAGGGGCGGGGGAGCAGTACTTC | NA | NA | TRBJ2-7 | TRBV7-2
CASPGGRTQYF | TGCGCCAGCCCGGGGGGTCGAACCCAGTACTTC | TRBD2 | NA | TRBJ2-5 | TRBV5-1
CASTRGGFHPQETQYF | TGTGCCAGCACCCGCGGGGGATTTCACCCCCAAGAGACCCAGTACTTC | TRBD2 | NA | TRBJ2-5 | TRBV28
CSALDDVYEQYF | TGCAGTGCTCTGGACGATGTCTACGAGCAGTACTTC | NA | few | TRBJ2-7 | TRBV20-1
CASSVGTGGARETQYF | TGTGCCAGCAGCGTGGGTACAGGGGGCGCCCGGGAGACCCAGTACTTC | TRBD1 | NA | TRBJ2-5 | TRBV9
CASSDVEETQYF | TGTGCCAGCAGTGATGTCGAAGAGACCCAGTACTTC | NA | NA | TRBJ2-5 | TRBV2
CASSDRTGNNEQFF | TGTGCCAGCAGTGACCGGACGGGAAACAATGAGCAGTTCTTC | NA | few | TRBJ2-1 | TRBV6-4
CASSLGPGSPLHF | TGTGCCAGCAGCTTAGGTCCTGGTTCACCCCTCCACTTT | NA | NA | TRBJ1-6 | TRBV7-2
CASRYRDRNYGYTF | TGTGCCAGCCGATACAGGGACCGAAACTATGGCTACACCTTC | NA | once | TRBJ1-2 | TRBV6-5
CASSERSSAEAFF | TGCGCCAGCAGCGAACGGAGTTCGGCTGAAGCTTTCTTT | NA | NA | TRBJ1-1 | TRBV5-1
CSASRLAEGSEQFF | TGCAGTGCTAGCCGACTAGCGGAAGGTAGTGAGCAGTTCTTC | TRBD2 | many | TRBJ2-1 | TRBV20-1
CSTRSEIGSALAKNIQYF | TGCAGTACCAGGAGTGAGATCGGTTCGGCCCTAGCCAAAAACATTCAGTACTTC | NA | NA | TRBJ2-4 | TRBV20-1
CASSLGHIYGYTF | TGTGCCAGCAGTCTCGGGCACATCTATGGCTACACCTTC | NA | NA | TRBJ1-2 | TRBV12-3/TRBV12-4
CASSFIAGGGDTQYF | TGTGCCAGCAGTTTCATAGCGGGCGGGGGGGATACGCAGTATTTT | TRBD2 | few | TRBJ2-3 | TRBV12-3/TRBV12-4
CASSSGTEQFF | TGTGCCAGCAGTTCCGGGACAGAGCAGTTCTTC | NA | many | TRBJ2-1 | TRBV6-6
CASSVGGGSSGANVLTF | TGTGCCAGCAGCGTAGGGGGGGGAAGCTCTGGGGCCAACGTCCTGACTTTC | TRBD2 | NA | TRBJ2-6 | TRBV9
CSVDGGSTDTQYF | TGCAGCGTTGATGGGGGTAGCACAGATACGCAGTATTTT | NA | NA | TRBJ2-3 | TRBV29-1
CATSDVRGVNSYNEQYF | TGTGCCACCAGTGATGTGAGGGGGGTGAACTCCTACAATGAGCAGTACTTC | NA | NA | TRBJ2-7 | TRBV24-1
CASSLSRGGLYEQYF | TGTGCCAGCAGTTTATCGCGGGGGGGCCTCTACGAGCAGTACTTC | TRBD2 | NA | TRBJ2-7 | TRBV27